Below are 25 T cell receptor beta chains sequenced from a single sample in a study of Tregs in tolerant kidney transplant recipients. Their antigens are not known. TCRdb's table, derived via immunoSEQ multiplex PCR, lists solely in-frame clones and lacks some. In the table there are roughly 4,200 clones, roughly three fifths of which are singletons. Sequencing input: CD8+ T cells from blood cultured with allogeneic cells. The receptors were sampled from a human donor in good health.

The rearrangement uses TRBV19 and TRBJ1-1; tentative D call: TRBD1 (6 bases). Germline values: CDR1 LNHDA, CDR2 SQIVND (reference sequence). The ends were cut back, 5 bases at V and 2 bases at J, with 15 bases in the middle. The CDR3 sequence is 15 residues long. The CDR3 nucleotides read TGTGCCAGTAGTGCCCATCCAGGGGCCAACACTGAAGCTTTCTTT. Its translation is CASSAHPGANTEAFF.

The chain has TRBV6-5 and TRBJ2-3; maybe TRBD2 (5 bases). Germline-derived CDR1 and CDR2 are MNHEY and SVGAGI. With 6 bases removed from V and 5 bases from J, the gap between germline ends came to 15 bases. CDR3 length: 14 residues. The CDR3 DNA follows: TGTGCCAGCAGCCCGGGCGCCCGGGGAGATACGCAGTATTTT. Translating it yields CASSPGARGDTQYF.

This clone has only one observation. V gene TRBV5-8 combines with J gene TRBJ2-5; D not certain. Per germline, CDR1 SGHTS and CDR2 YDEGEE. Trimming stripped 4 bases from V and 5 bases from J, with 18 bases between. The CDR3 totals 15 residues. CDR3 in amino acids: CASSRSDGSLETQYF. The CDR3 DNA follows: TGTGCCAGCAGCAGATCCGACGGGTCCTTGGAGACCCAGTACTTC. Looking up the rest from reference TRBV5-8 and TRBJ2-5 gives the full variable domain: EAGVTQSPTHLIKTRGQQATLRCSPISGHTSVYWYQQALGLGLQFLLWYDEGEERNRGNFPPRFSGRQFPNYSSELNVNALELEDSALYLCASSRSDGSLETQYFGPGTRLLVL.

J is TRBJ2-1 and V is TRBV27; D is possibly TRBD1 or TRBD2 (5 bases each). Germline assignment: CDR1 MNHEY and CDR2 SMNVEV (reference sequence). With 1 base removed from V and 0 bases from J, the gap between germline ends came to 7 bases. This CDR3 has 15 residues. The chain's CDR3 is CASSLWGSSYNEQFF. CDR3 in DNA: TGTGCCAGCAGTTTATGGGGGAGCTCCTACAATGAGCAGTTCTTC.

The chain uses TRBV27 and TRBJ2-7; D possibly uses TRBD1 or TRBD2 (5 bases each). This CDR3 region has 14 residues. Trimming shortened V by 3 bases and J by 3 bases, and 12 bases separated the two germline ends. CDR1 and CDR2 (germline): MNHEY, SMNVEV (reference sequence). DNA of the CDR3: TGTGCCAGCAGTTTTGGGGGAATAAACTACGAGCAGTACTTC. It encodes CASSFGGINYEQYF.

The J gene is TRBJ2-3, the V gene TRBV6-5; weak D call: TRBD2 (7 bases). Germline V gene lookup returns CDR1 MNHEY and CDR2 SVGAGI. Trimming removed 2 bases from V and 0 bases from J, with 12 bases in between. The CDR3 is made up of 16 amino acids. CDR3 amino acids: CASSYGGAWSTDTQYF. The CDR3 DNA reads TGTGCCAGCAGTTACGGGGGGGCGTGGAGCACAGATACGCAGTATTTT.

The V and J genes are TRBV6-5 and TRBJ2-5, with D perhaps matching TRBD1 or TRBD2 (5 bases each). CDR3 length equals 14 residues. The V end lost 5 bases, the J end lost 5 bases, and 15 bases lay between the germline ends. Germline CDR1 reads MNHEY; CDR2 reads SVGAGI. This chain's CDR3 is CASSVIGRDETQYF. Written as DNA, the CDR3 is TGTGCCAGCAGTGTCATTGGCAGGGACGAGACCCAGTACTTC.

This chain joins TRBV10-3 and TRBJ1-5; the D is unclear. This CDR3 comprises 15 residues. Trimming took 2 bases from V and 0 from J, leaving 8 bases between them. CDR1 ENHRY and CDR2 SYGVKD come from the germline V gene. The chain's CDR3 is CAISERQNSNQPQHF. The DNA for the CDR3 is TGTGCCATCAGTGAGAGGCAGAATAGCAATCAGCCCCAGCATTTT.

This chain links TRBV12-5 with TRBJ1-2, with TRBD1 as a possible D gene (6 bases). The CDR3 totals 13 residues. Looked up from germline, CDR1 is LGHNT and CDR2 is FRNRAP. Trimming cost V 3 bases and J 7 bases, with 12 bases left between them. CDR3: CASGFLGHSGYTF. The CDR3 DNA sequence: TGTGCTAGTGGTTTTCTGGGACATTCTGGCTACACCTTC.

CDR3 in amino acids: CASSPTGWEQYF. The DNA of the CDR3 is TGTGCCAGCAGTCCGACAGGGTGGGAGCAGTACTTC. This rearrangement joins TRBV6-1 to TRBJ2-7; 7 bases map to TRBD1. Germline values: CDR1 MNHNS, CDR2 SASEGT. The length of the CDR3 is 12 residues. The trim removed 5 bases at V and 7 bases at J, leaving 5 bases unmatched.

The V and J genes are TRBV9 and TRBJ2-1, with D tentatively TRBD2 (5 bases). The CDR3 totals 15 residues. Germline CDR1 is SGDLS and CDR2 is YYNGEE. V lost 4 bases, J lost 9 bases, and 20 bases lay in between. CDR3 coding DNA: TGTGCCAGCAGCCCTCTTTCCGGAGGAAGCGGTGAGCAGTTCTTC. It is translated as CASSPLSGGSGEQFF. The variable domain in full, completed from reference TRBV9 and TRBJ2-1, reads DSGVTQTPKHLITATGQRVTLRCSPRSGDLSVYWYQQSLDQGLQFLIQYYNGEERAKGNILERFSAQQFPDLHSELNLSSLELGDSALYFCASSPLSGGSGEQFFGPGTRLTVL.

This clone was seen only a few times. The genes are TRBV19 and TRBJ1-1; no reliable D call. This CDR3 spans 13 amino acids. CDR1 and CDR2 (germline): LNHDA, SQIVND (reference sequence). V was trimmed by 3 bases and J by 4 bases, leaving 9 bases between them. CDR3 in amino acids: CASSISAGTEAFF. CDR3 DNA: TGTGCCAGTAGTATCTCGGCAGGCACTGAAGCTTTCTTT.

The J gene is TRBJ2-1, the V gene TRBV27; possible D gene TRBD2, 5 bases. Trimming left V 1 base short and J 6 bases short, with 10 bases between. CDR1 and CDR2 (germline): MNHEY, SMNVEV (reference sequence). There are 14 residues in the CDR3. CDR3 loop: CASSLLGVLNEQFF. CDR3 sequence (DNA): TGTGCCAGCAGTTTATTGGGAGTGCTCAATGAGCAGTTCTTC.

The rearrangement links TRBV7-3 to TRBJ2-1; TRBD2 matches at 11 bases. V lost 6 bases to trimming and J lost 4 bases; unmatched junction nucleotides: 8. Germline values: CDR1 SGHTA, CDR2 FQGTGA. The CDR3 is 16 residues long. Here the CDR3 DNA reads TGTGCCAGCAGTTGGGGACTAGCGGAGATATACAATGAGCAGTTCTTC. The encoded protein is CASSWGLAEIYNEQFF. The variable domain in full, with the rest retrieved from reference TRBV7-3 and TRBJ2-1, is GAGVSQTPSNKVTEKGKYVELRCDPISGHTALYWYRQSLGQGPEFLIYFQGTGAADDSGLPNDRFFAVRPEGSVSTLKIQRTERGDSAVYLCASSWGLAEIYNEQFFGPGTRLTVL.

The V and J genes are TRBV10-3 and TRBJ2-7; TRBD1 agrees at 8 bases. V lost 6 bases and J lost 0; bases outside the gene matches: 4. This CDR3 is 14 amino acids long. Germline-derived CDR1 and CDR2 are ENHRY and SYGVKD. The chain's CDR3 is CAIRAGTGSYEQYF. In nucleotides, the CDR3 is TGTGCCATCAGGGCCGGGACAGGCTCCTACGAGCAGTACTTC.

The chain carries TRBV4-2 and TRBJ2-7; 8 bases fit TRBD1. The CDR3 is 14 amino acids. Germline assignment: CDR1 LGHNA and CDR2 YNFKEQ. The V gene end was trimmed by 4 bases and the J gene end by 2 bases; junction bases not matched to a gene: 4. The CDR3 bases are TGTGCCAGCAGCCTCGGGACAGGAGCCTACGAGCAGTACTTC. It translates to CASSLGTGAYEQYF.

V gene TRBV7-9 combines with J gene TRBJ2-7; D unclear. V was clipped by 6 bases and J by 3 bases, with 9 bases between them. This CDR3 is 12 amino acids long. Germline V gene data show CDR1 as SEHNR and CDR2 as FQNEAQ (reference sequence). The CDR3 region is CASSLVIYEQYF. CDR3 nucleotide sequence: TGTGCCAGCAGTCTGGTCATCTACGAGCAGTACTTC.

The DNA of the CDR3 is TGTGCCACCCGGAACACCCCCTACGAGCAGTACTTC. As protein: CATRNTPYEQYF. This chain connects TRBV27 to TRBJ2-7; D not resolved. Per germline, CDR1 MNHEY and CDR2 SMNVEV (reference sequence). V was cut by 10 bases and J by 2 bases, with 12 bases left in between. This CDR3 contains 12 residues.

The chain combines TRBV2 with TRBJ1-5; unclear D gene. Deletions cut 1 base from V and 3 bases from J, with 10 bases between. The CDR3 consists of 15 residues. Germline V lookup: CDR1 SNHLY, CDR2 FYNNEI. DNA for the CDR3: TGTGCCAGCAGTGAAGGGGTCCATAACAATCAGCCCCAGCATTTT. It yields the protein CASSEGVHNNQPQHF.

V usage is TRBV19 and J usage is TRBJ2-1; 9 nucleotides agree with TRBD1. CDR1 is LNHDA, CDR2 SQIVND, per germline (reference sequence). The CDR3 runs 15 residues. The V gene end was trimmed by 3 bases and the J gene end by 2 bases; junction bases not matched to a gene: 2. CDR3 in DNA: TGTGCCAGTAGTATCTGGACAGGGGCCTACAATGAGCAGTTCTTC. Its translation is CASSIWTGAYNEQFF.

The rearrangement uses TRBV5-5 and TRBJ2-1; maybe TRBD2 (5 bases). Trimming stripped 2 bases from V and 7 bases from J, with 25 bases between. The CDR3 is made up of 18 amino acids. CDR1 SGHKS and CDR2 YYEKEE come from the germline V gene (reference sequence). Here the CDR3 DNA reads TGTGCCAGCAGCTTTTCCCCCGGAGACTATGCCACCGCGAATGAGCAGTTCTTC. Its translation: CASSFSPGDYATANEQFF.

The CDR3 reads CASSVAGAGEKLFF. As DNA, the CDR3 is TGTGCCAGCAGCGTAGCAGGGGCGGGAGAAAAACTGTTTTTT. The genes are TRBV9 and TRBJ1-4, with TRBD1 as a possible D gene (6 bases). Germline CDR1 SGDLS, CDR2 YYNGEE. The CDR3 covers 14 residues. V shed 0 bases and J shed 8 bases, with 11 bases lying between them.

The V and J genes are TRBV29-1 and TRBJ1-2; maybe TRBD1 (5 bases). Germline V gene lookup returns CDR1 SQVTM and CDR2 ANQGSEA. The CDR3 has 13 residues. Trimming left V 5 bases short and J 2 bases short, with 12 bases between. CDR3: CSVHGGANYGYTF. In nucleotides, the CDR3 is TGCAGCGTTCATGGAGGGGCAAACTATGGCTACACCTTC. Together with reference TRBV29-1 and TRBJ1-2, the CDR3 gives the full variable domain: SAVISQKPSRDICQRGTSLTIQCQVDSQVTMMFWYRQQPGQSLTLIATANQGSEATYESGFVIDKFPISRPNLTFSTLTVSNMSPEDSSIYLCSVHGGANYGYTFGSGTRLTVV.

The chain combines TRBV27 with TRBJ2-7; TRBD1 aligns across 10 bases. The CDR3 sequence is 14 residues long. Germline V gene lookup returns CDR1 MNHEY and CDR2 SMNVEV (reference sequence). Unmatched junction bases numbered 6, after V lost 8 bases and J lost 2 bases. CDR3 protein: CASSYGTGAYEQYF. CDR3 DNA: TGTGCCAGCTCGTACGGGACAGGGGCCTACGAGCAGTACTTC.

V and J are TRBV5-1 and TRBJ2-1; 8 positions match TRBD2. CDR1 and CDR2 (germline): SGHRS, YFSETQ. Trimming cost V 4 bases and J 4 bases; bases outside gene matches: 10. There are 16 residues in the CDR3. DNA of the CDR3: TGCGCCAGCAGCGCCTGGATGGCGGGAGGATACAATGAGCAGTTCTTC. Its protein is CASSAWMAGGYNEQFF.